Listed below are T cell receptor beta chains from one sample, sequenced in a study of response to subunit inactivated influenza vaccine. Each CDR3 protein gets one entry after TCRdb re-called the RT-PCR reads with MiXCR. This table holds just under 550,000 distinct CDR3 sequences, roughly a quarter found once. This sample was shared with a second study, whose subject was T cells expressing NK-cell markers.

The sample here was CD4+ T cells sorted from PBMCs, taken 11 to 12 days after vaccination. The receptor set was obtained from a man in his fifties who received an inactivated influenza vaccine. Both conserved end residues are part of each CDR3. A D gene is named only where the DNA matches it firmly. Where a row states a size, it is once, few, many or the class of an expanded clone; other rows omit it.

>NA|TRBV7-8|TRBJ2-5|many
TGTGCCAGCAGCTTAGCGTACGGATTCCAAGAGACCCAGTACTTC
CASSLAYGFQETQYF
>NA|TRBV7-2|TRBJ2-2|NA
TGTGCCAGCAGCGCCGCGGTGAACACCGGGGAGCTGTTTTTT
CASSAAVNTGELFF
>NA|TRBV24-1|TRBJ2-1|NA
TGTGCCACCAGTCCCTCCCCGCAGGTGTGGGGAGACAATGAGCAGTTCTTC
CATSPSPQVWGDNEQFF
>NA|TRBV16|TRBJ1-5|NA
TGTGCCAGCAGAGCGGGAGACTGGAGCAATCAGCCCCAGCATTTT
CASRAGDWSNQPQHF
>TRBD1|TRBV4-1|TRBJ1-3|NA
TGCGCCAGCAGCCAAGAAGGACGAGGGGGCCCTGGAAACACCATATATTTT
CASSQEGRGGPGNTIYF
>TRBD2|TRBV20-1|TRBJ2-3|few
TGCAGTGCGAGCTCACTAGCGGACTATAGCACAGATACGCAGTATTTT
CSASSLADYSTDTQYF
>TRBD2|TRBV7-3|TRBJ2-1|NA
TGTGCCAGCAGCTTAATATCGACCCGGACTAGCGGTTACAATGAGCAGTTCTTC
CASSLISTRTSGYNEQFF
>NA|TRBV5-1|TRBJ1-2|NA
TGCGCCAGCAGCTGGTCAGGGGTTAACTATGGCTACACCTTC
CASSWSGVNYGYTF
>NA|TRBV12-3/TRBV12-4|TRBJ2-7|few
TGTGCCAGCGGAAACCTCTACGAGCAGTACTTC
CASGNLYEQYF
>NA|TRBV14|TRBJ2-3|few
TGTGCCAGCAGCGGTGCGACTCCATTCTTGAGTACGCAGTATTTT
CASSGATPFLSTQYF
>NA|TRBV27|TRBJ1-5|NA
TGTGCCAGCAGTTCTGCAGCCCGCCCGCATCAGCCCCAGCATTTT
CASSSAARPHQPQHF